The 2 T cell receptor beta chains in this list originate from one sample, sequenced in a study of cytotoxic CD8 clonotypes in ibrutinib-treated CLL. Repertoires were generated with immunoSEQ multiplex PCR, while TCRdb's copy carries only in-frame clones and drops some. This table has some 92,000 clones, around 77% appearing once. The sample was PBMCs, taken after 24 months of ibrutinib treatment. The receptor set was obtained from a human donor with chronic lymphocytic leukemia.

This rearrangement joins TRBV10-3 to TRBJ2-5; no definite D call. V lost 3 bases to trimming and J lost 1 base, with 12 bases between them. This CDR3 spans 15 amino acids. Germline CDR1 and CDR2: ENHRY and SYGVKD. CDR3 in amino acids: CAISEGQKLQETQYF. The CDR3 nucleotides read TGTGCCATCAGTGAAGGGCAGAAGCTCCAAGAGACCCAGTACTTC.

V is TRBV27 and J is TRBJ2-1, with D perhaps TRBD2 (7 bases). Germline values: CDR1 MNHEY, CDR2 SMNVEV (reference sequence). The CDR3 length is 14 residues. The ends were cut back, 0 bases at V and 8 bases at J, with 11 bases in the middle. The DNA for the CDR3 is TGTGCCAGCAGTTTATCGGGGGAGGGGGATGAGCAGTTCTTC. Amino acids: CASSLSGEGDEQFF.